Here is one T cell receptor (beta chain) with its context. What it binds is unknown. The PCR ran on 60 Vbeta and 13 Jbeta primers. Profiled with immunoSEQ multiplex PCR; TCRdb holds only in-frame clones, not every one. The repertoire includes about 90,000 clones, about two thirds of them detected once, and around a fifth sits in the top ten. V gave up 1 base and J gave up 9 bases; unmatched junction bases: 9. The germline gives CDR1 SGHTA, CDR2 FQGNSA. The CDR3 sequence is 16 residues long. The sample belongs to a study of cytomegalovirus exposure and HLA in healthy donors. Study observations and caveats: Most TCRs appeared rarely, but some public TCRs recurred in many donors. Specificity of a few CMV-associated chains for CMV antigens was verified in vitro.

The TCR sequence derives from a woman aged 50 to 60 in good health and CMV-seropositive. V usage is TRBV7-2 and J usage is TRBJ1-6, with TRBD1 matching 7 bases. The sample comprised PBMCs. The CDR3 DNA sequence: TGTGCCAGCAGCTTAGAATACCCCCAGGGGGGTTCACCCCTCCACTTT. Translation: CASSLEYPQGGSPLHF. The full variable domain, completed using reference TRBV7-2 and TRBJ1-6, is GAGVSQSPSNKVTEKGKDVELRCDPISGHTALYWYRQSLGQGLEFLIYFQGNSAPDKSGLPSDRFSAERTGGSVSTLTIQRTQQEDSAVYLCASSLEYPQGGSPLHFGNGTRLTVT.